The 20 T cell receptor beta chains below all came from one sample that was sequenced in a study of blood T cells in healthy people across ages. A second PCR, run for about 7 to 12 cycles, used a sample-barcoded 5' primer plus a J-beta primer mix. MiXCR, applied by TCRdb to the 5' RACE reads, yields one record per CDR3 protein. The data contain hundreds of thousands of distinct CDR3 sequences, 45% to 60% of them singletons. What was sequenced was blood. All receptors derive from a woman older than 75 in good health.

The chain joins TRBV13 to TRBJ2-7; D uncertain. CDR3 length: 16 residues. V lost 3 bases to trimming and J lost 4 bases, with 19 bases between them. Germline CDR1 reads PRHDT; CDR2 reads FYEKMQ (reference sequence). DNA for the CDR3: TGTGCCAGCAGCTTCCGCCGGACGCAGGCTACGTACGAGCAGTACTTC. This codes for CASSFRRTQATYEQYF.

This sequence joins TRBV20-1 and TRBJ1-5; D ambiguous. Germline V gene lookup returns CDR1 DFQATT and CDR2 SNEGSKA (reference sequence). This CDR3 has 14 residues. Trimming took off 0 bases at V and 3 bases at J, with 9 bases between the two ends. In DNA, the CDR3 is TGCAGTGCTAGAGAATCCGGATCCAATCAGCCCCAGCATTTT. Protein product: CSARESGSNQPQHF.

This clonotype was seen a handful of times. The gene calls are TRBV7-2 and TRBJ2-1; 10 bases agree with TRBD2. Germline trimming cut 3 bases from V and 7 bases from J; bases unmatched to any gene: 9. The CDR3 is made up of 16 amino acids. Per germline, CDR1 SGHTA and CDR2 FQGNSA. CDR3 in amino acids: CASSLIFLAGVNEQFF. DNA for the CDR3: TGTGCCAGCAGCTTGATTTTTCTAGCGGGAGTAAATGAGCAGTTCTTC.

V gene TRBV10-3 combines with J gene TRBJ1-1; no clear D. Germline V lookup: CDR1 ENHRY, CDR2 SYGVKD. This CDR3 comprises 12 residues. Between the trimmed V and J ends, which lost 4 bases and 1 base, there was a span of 4 bases. CDR3 region: CAISVGNTEAFF. The CDR3 bases are TGTGCCATCAGTGTAGGGAACACTGAAGCTTTCTTT.

In the case of this clonotype: One junction end does not reproduce the germline sequence, and a read error may be involved. This sequence joins TRBV6-1 and TRBJ2-3, with D unclear. CDR1 is MNHNS and CDR2 is SASEGT in the germline V gene. The CDR3 runs 13 residues. The CDR3: CASSVFHSDTRYF. Written as DNA, the CDR3 is TGTGCCAGCAGCGTCTTCCACTCAGATACGCGGTATTTT.

This clonotype has just a few counts. V usage is TRBV27 and J usage is TRBJ2-3; no reliable D call. Looked up from germline, CDR1 is MNHEY and CDR2 is SMNVEV (reference sequence). Trimming shortened V by 5 bases and J by 5 bases, and 11 bases separated the two germline ends. There are 13 residues in the CDR3. CDR3 region: CASSVSLEDTQYF. The CDR3 nucleotides read TGTGCCAGCAGTGTGTCGTTGGAAGATACGCAGTATTTT.

This chain connects TRBV29-1 to TRBJ2-1; TRBD2 aligns across 10 bases. This CDR3 has 16 residues. Germline V gene lookup returns CDR1 SQVTM and CDR2 ANQGSEA. V lost 4 bases, J lost 12 bases, and 18 bases stayed unmatched. The CDR3: CSVGRTTRAGGPRQFF. The CDR3 DNA reads as TGCAGCGTTGGGAGAACTACACGAGCGGGGGGGCCAAGGCAGTTCTTC.

The gene calls are TRBV5-1 and TRBJ2-3, with 8 bases fitting TRBD1. Looked up from germline, CDR1 is SGHRS and CDR2 is YFSETQ. This CDR3 has 17 amino acids. Trimming took 2 bases from V and 4 from J; bases not matched to a gene: 12. In DNA, the CDR3 is TGCGCCAGCAGCTTCGGACAGGGAACTCCTGTCGCAGATACGCAGTATTTT. This encodes CASSFGQGTPVADTQYF.

V and J are TRBV20-1 and TRBJ2-7, with no clear D. In germline, CDR1 is DFQATT, CDR2 SNEGSKA (reference sequence). V gave up 2 bases and J gave up 6 bases, with 8 bases separating them. This CDR3 has 11 residues. The CDR3 coding sequence is TGCAGTGCTAGACAGCTGGGCGAGCAGTACTTC. It is translated as CSARQLGEQYF.

Notes on this clonotype: Relative to the germline gene, one junction end is altered; a read error may explain this. The gene calls are TRBV4-1 and TRBJ1-5; 7 bases line up with TRBD1. Germline V lookup: CDR1 MGHRA, CDR2 YSYEKL. This CDR3 spans 16 amino acids. The CDR3 protein is CARSQTPTGQNQPQHF. CDR3 bases: TGCGCCCGCAGCCAAACCCCGACAGGGCAGAATCAGCCCCAGCATTTT.

A word on this clonotype: A much larger clone lies one base from this, so it may be a read error. The J gene is TRBJ2-5, the V gene TRBV9; D uncertain. This CDR3 comprises 13 residues. V was clipped by 0 bases and J by 11 bases, with 14 bases between them. Germline V gene data show CDR1 as SGDLS and CDR2 as YYNGEE. CDR3 amino acids: CASSVGAEQEQYF. For the CDR3, the DNA is TGTGCCAGCAGCGTAGGGGCAGAGCAAGAGCAGTACTTC.

With regard to this clonotype: A much more abundant neighbour one base away suggests this may be a read error. The rearrangement joins TRBV4-1 to TRBJ2-4; D ambiguous. The CDR3 contains 15 residues. The germline CDR1 and CDR2 sequences are MGHRA and YSYEKL. Trimming cost V 2 bases and J 12 bases, with 20 bases left between them. CDR3 sequence reads: CASSQITRRYDTQYF. The CDR3 region has the DNA TGCGCCAGCAGCCAAATCACCAGACGGTACGACACTCAGTACTTC.

The chain couples TRBV7-9 to TRBJ2-1; 11 bases are shared with TRBD2. V shed 2 bases, J shed 2 bases, and the junction held 8 bases outside the gene matches. The germline CDR1 and CDR2 sequences are SEHNR and FQNEAQ (reference sequence). The CDR3 extends over 18 amino acids. The CDR3 protein is CASSLIPSGRTTYNEQFF. The CDR3 nucleotides are TGTGCCAGCAGCTTAATCCCTAGCGGGAGGACAACCTACAATGAGCAGTTCTTC.

V is TRBV20-1 and J is TRBJ2-4; unclear D gene. CDR3 length equals 12 residues. Between the trimmed V and J ends, which lost 5 bases and 0 bases, there was a span of 5 bases. Germline V gene data show CDR1 as DFQATT and CDR2 as SNEGSKA (reference sequence). The CDR3 DNA follows: TGCAGTGCTGGTGAAGCCAAAAACATTCAGTACTTC. It specifies CSAGEAKNIQYF.

This rearrangement joins TRBV5-1 to TRBJ2-3, with 7 bases matching TRBD1. This CDR3 has 14 residues. Germline V lookup: CDR1 SGHRS, CDR2 YFSETQ. Germline trimming cut 4 bases from V and 5 bases from J; bases unmatched to any gene: 7. CDR3 loop: CASSVSTGEDTQYF. The CDR3 DNA reads TGCGCCAGCAGCGTGTCAACAGGGGAAGATACGCAGTATTTT.

To note about this clonotype: Possible read error: a much larger clone is one base away. The chain uses TRBV3-1 and TRBJ2-4; D unclear. The DNA end favors TRBJ2-5, so the J call may be wrong. CDR3 size: 14 residues. Germline V gene sequence: CDR1 LGHDT, CDR2 YNNKEL (reference sequence). The CDR3: CASSQIRLKETQYF. The CDR3 DNA is TGTGCCAGTTCCCAGATAAGGCTAAAAGAGACCCAGTACTTC.

The chain links TRBV10-3 to TRBJ2-7; tentative D call: TRBD1 (5 bases). The germline CDR1 and CDR2 sequences are ENHRY and SYGVKD. Trimming stripped 2 bases from V and 5 bases from J, with 13 bases between. The CDR3 contains 14 residues. CDR3 nucleotide sequence: TGTGCCATCAGTGAGAGTCAGGGTGAGGACGAGCAGTACTTC. This encodes CAISESQGEDEQYF.

On this clonotype itself: A much larger clone sits a single nucleotide away, making a read error possible. V and J are TRBV20-1 and TRBJ2-5; 7 nucleotides align to TRBD2. The CDR3 has 13 amino acids. Germline CDR1 is DFQATT and CDR2 is SNEGSKA (reference sequence). The ends lost 3 bases at V and 11 bases at J; junction bases unmatched: 12. The CDR3 reads CSASAGRSNEQYF. The CDR3, as DNA: TGCAGTGCTAGTGCCGGGAGGAGCAATGAGCAGTACTTC.

This sequence joins TRBV5-6 and TRBJ2-4, with 8 bases that match TRBD1. The DNA end favors TRBJ2-5, so the J call may be wrong. Germline V gene lookup returns CDR1 SGHDT and CDR2 YYEEEE. The CDR3 loop spans 16 amino acids. The CDR3 region has the DNA TGTGCCAGCAACTTCTTGGGACAGGCAGTTTTAGAGACCCAGTACTTC. Translating gives CASNFLGQAVLETQYF.

The gene calls are TRBV9 and TRBJ2-2; 9 positions agree with TRBD2. Germline V gives CDR1 SGDLS, CDR2 YYNGEE. The CDR3 is 14 amino acids. J lost 5 bases, V lost 3 bases, and 2 bases had no gene match. CDR3 nucleotides: TGTGCCAGCAGCGGACTAGCGGAAACCGGGGAGCTGTTTTTT. Translation: CASSGLAETGELFF.